Included here is one TCR beta chain sequence, with context. Repertoires were generated with immunoSEQ multiplex PCR, while TCRdb's copy carries only in-frame clones and drops some. The sample has about half a million clones, approximately 85% seen once. Adult donors, all healthy and HIV-negative, had no recent acute infections or vaccinations. This CDR3 comprises 16 residues. Germline CDR1 MGHRA, CDR2 YSYEKL. This entry belongs to a study of shared clonotypes between healthy human individuals. Study-level background: The study drew on two women and a few men aged 18 to 49 as donors.

Sequencing was carried out using PBMCs. V usage is TRBV4-1 and J usage is TRBJ2-5; D is undetermined. TRBJ2-7 explains the end of the DNA better; the J call may be wrong. This receptor was taken from a middle-aged woman in good health. Some clones in this sample may be carry-over from other donors' samples. CDR3 DNA sequence: TGCGCCAGCAGCCAAGCCCTTCGTAGGTCCTCCTACGAGCAGTACTTC. Protein product: CASSQALRRSSYEQYF.